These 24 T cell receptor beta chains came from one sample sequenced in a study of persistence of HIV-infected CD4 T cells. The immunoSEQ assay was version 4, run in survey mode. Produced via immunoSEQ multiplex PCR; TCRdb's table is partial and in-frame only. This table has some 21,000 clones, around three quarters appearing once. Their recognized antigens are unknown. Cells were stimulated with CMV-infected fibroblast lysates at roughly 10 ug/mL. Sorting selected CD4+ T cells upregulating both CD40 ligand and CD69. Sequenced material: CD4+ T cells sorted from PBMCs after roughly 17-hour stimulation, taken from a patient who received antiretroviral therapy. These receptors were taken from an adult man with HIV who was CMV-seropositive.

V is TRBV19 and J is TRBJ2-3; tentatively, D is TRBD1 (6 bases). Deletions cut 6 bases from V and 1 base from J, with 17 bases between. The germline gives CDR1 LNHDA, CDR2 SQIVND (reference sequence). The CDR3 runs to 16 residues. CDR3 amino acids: CASSPGRAGGTDTQYF. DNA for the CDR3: TGTGCCAGTAGCCCCGGGCGGGCAGGGGGCACAGATACGCAGTATTTT. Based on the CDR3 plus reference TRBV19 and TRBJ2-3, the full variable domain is DGGITQSPKYLFRKEGQNVTLSCEQNLNHDAMYWYRQDPGQGLRLIYYSQIVNDFQKGDIAEGYSVSREKKESFPLTVTSAQKNPTAFYLCASSPGRAGGTDTQYFGPGTRLTVL.

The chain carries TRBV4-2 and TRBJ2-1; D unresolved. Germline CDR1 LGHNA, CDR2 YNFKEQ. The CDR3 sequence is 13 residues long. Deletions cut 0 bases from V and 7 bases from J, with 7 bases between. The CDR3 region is CASSQDPRNEQFF. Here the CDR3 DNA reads TGTGCCAGCAGCCAAGATCCGAGGAATGAGCAGTTCTTC.

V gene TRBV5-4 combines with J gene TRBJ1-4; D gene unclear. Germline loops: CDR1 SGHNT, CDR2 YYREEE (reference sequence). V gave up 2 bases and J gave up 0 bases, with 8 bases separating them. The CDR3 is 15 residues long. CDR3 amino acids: CASSFGASTNEKLFF. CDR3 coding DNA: TGTGCCAGCAGCTTTGGAGCCTCAACTAATGAAAAACTGTTTTTT. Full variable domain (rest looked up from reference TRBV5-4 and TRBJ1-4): ETGVTQSPTHLIKTRGQQVTLRCSSQSGHNTVSWYQQALGQGPQFIFQYYREEENGRGNFPPRFSGLQFPNYSSELNVNALELDDSALYLCASSFGASTNEKLFFGSGTQLSVL.

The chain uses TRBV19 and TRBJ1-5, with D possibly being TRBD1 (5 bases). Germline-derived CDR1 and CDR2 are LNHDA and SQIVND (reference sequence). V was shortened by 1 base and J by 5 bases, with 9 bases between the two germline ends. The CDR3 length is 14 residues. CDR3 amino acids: CASSIGGADQPQHF. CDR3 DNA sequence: TGTGCCAGTAGTATAGGAGGGGCGGATCAGCCCCAGCATTTT. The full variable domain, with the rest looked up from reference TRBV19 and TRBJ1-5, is DGGITQSPKYLFRKEGQNVTLSCEQNLNHDAMYWYRQDPGQGLRLIYYSQIVNDFQKGDIAEGYSVSREKKESFPLTVTSAQKNPTAFYLCASSIGGADQPQHFGDGTRLSIL.

CDR3 residues: CASSLRGAWTDTQYF. In DNA, the CDR3 is TGTGCCAGCAGCCTCCGGGGGGCGTGGACAGATACGCAGTATTTT. The chain uses TRBV9 and TRBJ2-3; D may be TRBD2 (7 bases). CDR3 length: 15 amino acids. Between the trimmed V and J ends, which lost 4 bases and 3 bases, there was a span of 15 bases. The germline V gene encodes CDR1 SGDLS and CDR2 YYNGEE.

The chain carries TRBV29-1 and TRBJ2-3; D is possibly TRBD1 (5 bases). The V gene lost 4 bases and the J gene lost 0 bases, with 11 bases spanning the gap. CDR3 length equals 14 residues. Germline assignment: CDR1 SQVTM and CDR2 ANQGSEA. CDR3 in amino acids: CSVATGISTDTQYF. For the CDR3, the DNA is TGCAGCGTTGCCACAGGAATCAGCACAGATACGCAGTATTTT.

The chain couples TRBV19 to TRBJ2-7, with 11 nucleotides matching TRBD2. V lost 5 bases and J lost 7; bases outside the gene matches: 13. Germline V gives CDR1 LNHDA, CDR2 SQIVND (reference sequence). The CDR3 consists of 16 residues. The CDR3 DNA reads TGTGCCAGTAGTCCAGCAATAGCGGGGGGGCGCAAAGAGCAGTACTTC. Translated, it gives CASSPAIAGGRKEQYF.

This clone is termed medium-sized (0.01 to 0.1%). The CDR3 sequence: CASSQGQGREKLFF. The CDR3 region has the DNA TGTGCCAGCAGCCAAGGGCAGGGGAGGGAAAAACTGTTTTTT. This chain joins TRBV7-9 and TRBJ1-4, with a weak D call TRBD1 (6 bases). Germline values: CDR1 SEHNR, CDR2 FQNEAQ (reference sequence). Trimming took 5 bases from V and 8 from J, leaving 15 bases between them. This CDR3 is 14 amino acids long. The variable domain in full, completed from reference TRBV7-9 and TRBJ1-4, reads DTGVSQNPRHKITKRGQNVTFRCDPISEHNRLYWYRQTLGQGPEFLTYFQNEAQLEKSRLLSDRFSAERPKGSFSTLEIQRTEQGDSAMYLCASSQGQGREKLFFGSGTQLSVL.

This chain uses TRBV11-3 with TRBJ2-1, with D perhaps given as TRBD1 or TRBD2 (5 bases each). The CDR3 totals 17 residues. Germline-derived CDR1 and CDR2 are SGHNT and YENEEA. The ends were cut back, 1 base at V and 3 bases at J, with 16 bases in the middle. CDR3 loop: CASSLVGRGTGYNEQFF. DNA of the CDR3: TGTGCCAGCAGCTTAGTGGGACGAGGGACGGGCTACAATGAGCAGTTCTTC.

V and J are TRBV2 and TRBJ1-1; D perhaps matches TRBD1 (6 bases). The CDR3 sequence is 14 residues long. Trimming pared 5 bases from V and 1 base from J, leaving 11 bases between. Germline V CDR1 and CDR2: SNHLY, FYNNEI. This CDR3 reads CASSPDRRNTEAFF. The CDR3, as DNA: TGTGCCAGCAGTCCGGACAGAAGGAACACTGAAGCTTTCTTT.

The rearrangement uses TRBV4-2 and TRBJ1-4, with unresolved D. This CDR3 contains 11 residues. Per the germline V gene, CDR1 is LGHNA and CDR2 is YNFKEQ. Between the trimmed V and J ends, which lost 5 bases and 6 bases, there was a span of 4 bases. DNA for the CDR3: TGTGCCAGCAGCGGACATGAAAAACTGTTTTTT. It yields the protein CASSGHEKLFF.

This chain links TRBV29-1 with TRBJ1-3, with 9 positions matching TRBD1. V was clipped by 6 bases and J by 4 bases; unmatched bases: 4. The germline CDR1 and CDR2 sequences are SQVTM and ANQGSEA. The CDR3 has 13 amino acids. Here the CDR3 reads CSVQGAGGNTIYF. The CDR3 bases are TGCAGCGTACAGGGGGCAGGGGGAAACACCATATATTTT.

CDR3 residues: CASSLEARGNIQYF. CDR3 nucleotide sequence: TGTGCCAGCAGTCTGGAGGCGAGGGGAAACATTCAGTACTTC. The chain carries TRBV6-5 and TRBJ2-4; either TRBD1 or TRBD2 may fit D (5 bases each). The CDR3 covers 14 residues. V lost 5 bases, J lost 6 bases, and 14 bases lay in between. CDR1 and CDR2 (germline): MNHEY, SVGAGI.

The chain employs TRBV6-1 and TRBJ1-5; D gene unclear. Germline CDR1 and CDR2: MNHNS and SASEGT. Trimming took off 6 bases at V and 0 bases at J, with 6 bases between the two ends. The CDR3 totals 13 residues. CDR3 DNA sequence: TGTGCCAGCAGACTATTTAGCAATCAGCCCCAGCATTTT. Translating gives CASRLFSNQPQHF.

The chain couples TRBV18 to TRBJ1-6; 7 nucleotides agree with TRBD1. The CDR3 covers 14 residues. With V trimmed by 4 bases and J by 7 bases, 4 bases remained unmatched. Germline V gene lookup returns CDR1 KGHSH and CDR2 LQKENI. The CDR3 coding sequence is TGTGCCAGCTCACGCCAGGGGGAGAATTCACCCCTCCACTTT. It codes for CASSRQGENSPLHF.

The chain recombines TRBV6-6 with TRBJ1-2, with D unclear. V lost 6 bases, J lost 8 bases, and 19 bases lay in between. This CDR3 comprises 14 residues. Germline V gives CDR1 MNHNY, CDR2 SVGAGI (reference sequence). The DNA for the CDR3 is TGTGCCAGCAGCCCCACTGGGGAGGATGGAGGCTACACCTTC. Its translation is CASSPTGEDGGYTF.

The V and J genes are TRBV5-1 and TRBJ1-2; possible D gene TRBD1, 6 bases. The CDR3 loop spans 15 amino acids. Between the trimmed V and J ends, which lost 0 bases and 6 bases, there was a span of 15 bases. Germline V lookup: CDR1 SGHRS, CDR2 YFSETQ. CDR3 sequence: CASSLGVAGVDGYTF. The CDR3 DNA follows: TGCGCCAGCAGCTTGGGGGTCGCAGGGGTTGATGGCTACACCTTC.

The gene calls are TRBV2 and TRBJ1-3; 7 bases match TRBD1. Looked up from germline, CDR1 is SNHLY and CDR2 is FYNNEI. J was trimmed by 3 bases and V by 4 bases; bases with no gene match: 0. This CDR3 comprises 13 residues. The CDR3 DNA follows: TGTGCCAGCAGTGGACAGGGTGGAAACACCATATATTTT. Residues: CASSGQGGNTIYF.

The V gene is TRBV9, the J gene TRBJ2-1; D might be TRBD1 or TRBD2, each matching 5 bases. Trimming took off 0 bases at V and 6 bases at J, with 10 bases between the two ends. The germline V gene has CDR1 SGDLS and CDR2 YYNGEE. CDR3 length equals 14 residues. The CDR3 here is CASSVALGTNEQFF. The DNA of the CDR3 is TGTGCCAGCAGCGTAGCCCTAGGGACCAATGAGCAGTTCTTC.

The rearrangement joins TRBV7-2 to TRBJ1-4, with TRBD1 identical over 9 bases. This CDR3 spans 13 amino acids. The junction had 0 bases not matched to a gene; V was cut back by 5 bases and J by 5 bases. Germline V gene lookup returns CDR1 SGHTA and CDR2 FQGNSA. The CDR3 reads CASSGTGNEKLFF. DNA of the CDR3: TGTGCCAGCAGCGGGACAGGGAATGAAAAACTGTTTTTT.

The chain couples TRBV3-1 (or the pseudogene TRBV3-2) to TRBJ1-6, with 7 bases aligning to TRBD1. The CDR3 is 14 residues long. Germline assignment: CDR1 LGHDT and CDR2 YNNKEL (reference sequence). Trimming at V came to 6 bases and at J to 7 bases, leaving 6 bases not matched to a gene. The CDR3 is CASRLGQRNSPLHF. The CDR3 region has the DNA TGTGCCAGCAGGTTGGGACAGAGGAATTCACCCCTCCACTTT.

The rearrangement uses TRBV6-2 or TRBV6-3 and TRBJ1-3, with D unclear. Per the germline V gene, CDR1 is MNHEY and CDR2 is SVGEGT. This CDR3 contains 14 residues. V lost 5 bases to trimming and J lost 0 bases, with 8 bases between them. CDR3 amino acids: CASSAGGSGNTIYF. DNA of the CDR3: TGTGCCAGCAGTGCCGGTGGCTCTGGAAACACCATATATTTT.

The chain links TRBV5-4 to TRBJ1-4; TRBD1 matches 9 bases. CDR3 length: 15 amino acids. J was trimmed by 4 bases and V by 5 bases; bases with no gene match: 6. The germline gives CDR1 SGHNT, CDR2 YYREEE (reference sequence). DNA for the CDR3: TGTGCCAGCAGTTTTAACAGGGGGCTTAATGAAAAACTGTTTTTT. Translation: CASSFNRGLNEKLFF.

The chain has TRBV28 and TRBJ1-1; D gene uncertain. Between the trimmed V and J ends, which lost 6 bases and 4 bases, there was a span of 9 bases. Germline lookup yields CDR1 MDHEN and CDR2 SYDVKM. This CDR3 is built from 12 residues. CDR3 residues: CASSSWGTEAFF. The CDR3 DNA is TGTGCCAGCAGCTCATGGGGCACTGAAGCTTTCTTT.